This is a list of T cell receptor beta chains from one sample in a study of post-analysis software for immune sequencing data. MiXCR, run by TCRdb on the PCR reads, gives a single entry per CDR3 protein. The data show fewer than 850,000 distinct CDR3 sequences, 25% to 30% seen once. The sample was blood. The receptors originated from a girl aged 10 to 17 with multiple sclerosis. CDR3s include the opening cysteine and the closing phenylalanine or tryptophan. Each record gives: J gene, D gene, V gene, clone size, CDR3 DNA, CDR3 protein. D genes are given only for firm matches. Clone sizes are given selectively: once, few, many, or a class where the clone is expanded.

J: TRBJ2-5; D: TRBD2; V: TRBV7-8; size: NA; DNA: TGTGCCAGCAGCTTCCCTATTAGCGGGAGCTACCAAGAGACCCAGTACTTC; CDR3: CASSFPISGSYQETQYF
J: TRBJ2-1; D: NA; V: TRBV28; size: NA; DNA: TGTGCCAGCAGTTCGGGGACTCCCCCCAATGAGCAGTTCTTC; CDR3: CASSSGTPPNEQFF
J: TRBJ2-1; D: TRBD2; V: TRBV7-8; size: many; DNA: TGTGCCAGCAGCTTAGGCGCGGGGCTAGCGGGAGTCAATGAGCAGTTCTTC; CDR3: CASSLGAGLAGVNEQFF
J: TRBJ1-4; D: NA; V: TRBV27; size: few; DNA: TGTGCCAGCACCTCTATTGCAACTAATGAAAAACTGTTTTTT; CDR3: CASTSIATNEKLFF
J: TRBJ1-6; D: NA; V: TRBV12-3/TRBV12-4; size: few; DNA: TGTGCCAGCAGGGGCTCGCAGGAGGGTTCACCCCTCCACTTT; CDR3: CASRGSQEGSPLHF
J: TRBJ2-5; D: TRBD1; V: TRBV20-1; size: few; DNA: TGCAGTGCAACCGGGACAGACAGCCAAGAGACCCAGTACTTC; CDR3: CSATGTDSQETQYF
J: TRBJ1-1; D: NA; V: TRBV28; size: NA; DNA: TGTGCCAGCAGTTCTTTCGGCGGCACTGAAGCTTTCTTT; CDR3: CASSSFGGTEAFF
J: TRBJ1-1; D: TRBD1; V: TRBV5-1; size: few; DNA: TGCGCCAGCAGGGACAGACAGGGGAGGAACACTGAAGCTTTCTTT; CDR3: CASRDRQGRNTEAFF
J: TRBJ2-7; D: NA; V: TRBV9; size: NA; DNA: TGTGCCAGCAGTCCCCTAAGTGACGCCCGGGGCGAGCAGTACTTC; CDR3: CASSPLSDARGEQYF
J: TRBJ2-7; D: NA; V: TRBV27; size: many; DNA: TGTGCCAGCAGTTCCCTACAGATACACAGCCCCGAGCAGTACTTC; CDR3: CASSSLQIHSPEQYF
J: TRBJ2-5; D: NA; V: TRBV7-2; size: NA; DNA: TGTGCCAGCAGCCTACGCCGGGGGACATTCGAGACCCAGTACTTC; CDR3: CASSLRRGTFETQYF
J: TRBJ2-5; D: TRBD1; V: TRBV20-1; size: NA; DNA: TGCAGTGCTAGAGTGACAGGGCGAATGACCAAAGAGACCCAGTACTTC; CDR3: CSARVTGRMTKETQYF
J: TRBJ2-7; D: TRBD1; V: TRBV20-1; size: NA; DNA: TGCAGTGCTATATCGACAGGGGGGACCTACGAGCAGTACTTC; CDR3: CSAISTGGTYEQYF
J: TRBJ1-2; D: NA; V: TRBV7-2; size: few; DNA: TGTGCCAGCAGCTTAGCCACAGTCAACGGCTACACCTTC; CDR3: CASSLATVNGYTF
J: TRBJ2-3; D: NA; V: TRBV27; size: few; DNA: TGTGCCAGCAGCCTCAGAGTTGGTGGACCCCTTAGGGCAGATACGCAGTATTTT; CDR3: CASSLRVGGPLRADTQYF
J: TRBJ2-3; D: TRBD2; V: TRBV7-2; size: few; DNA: TGTGCCAGCGCGGCGCTAGCGGGACCTCTTAGCACAGATACGCAGTATTTT; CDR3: CASAALAGPLSTDTQYF
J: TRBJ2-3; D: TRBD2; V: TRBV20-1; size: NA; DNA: TGCAGTGCTAGCGGGAGGGTAACAGATACGCAGTATTTT; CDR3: CSASGRVTDTQYF
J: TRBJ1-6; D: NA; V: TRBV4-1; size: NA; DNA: TGCGCCAGCAGCCACCCAGGGCCCTCCTATAATTCACCCCTCCACTTT; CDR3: CASSHPGPSYNSPLHF
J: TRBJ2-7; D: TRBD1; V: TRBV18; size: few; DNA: TGTGCCAGCTCCCCGACTGGAGACAGGGGTCCCTACGAGCAGTACTTC; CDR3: CASSPTGDRGPYEQYF
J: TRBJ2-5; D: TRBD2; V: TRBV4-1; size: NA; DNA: TGCGCCAGCAGCCAAATTGGGACTAGCGTCCAAGAGACCCAGTACTTC; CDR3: CASSQIGTSVQETQYF
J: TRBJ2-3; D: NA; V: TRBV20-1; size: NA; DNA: TGCAGTGCTAGCCCGTGGCCCACAGATACGCAGTATTTT; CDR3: CSASPWPTDTQYF
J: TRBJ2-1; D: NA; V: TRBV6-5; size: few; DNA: TGTGCCAGCAGTTACTCGAGAGACAGAGTCTATGAGCAGTTCTTC; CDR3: CASSYSRDRVYEQFF
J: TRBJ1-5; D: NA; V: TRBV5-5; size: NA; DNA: TGTGCCAGCAGCCCATGGAATAGCAATCAGCCCCAGCATTTT; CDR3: CASSPWNSNQPQHF